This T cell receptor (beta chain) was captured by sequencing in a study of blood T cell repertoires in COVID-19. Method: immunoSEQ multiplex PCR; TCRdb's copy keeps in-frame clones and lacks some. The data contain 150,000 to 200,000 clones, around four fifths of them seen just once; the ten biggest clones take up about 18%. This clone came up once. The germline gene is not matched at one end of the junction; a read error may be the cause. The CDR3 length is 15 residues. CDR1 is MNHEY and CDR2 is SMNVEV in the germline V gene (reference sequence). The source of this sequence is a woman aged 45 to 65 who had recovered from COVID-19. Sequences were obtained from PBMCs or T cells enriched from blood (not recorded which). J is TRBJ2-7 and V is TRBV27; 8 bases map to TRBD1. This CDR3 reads CATSRVGTGFYEQYF. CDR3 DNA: TGTGCCACCAGTCGGGTTGGGACAGGATTCTACGAGCAGTACTTC.